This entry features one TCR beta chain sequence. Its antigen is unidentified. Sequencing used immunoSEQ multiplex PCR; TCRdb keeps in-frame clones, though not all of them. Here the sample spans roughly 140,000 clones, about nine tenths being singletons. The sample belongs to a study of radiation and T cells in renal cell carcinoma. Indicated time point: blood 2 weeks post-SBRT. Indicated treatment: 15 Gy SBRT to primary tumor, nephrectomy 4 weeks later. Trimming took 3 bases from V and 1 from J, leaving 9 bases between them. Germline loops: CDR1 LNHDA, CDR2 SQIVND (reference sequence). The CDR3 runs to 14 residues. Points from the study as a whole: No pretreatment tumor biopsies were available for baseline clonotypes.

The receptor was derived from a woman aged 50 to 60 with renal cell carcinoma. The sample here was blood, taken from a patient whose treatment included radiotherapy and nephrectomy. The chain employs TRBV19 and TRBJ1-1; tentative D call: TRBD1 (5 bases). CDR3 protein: CASSIQGPNTEAFF. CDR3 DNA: TGTGCCAGTAGTATCCAGGGACCGAACACTGAAGCTTTCTTT.